The clone carrying this T cell receptor beta chain turned up a few times. What it binds is unknown. TCR sequences were obtained from RNA taken from PBMCs. The data stem from a study of regulatory T cells in long-lasting Graves disease. Study results and caveats: Results may be inaccurate due to the small sample size. Newly diagnosed Graves' patients exceeded persistent ones in TCR diversity.

MiXCR was run by TCRdb on the reads, yielding one entry per CDR3 protein. The sample shows 900 to 1,300 distinct CDR3 sequences, around 80% of them seen only once. This CDR3 contains 12 residues. Germline values: CDR1 DFQATT, CDR2 SNEGSKA (reference sequence). J was trimmed by 6 bases and V by 5 bases; bases with no gene match: 6. The source of this sequence is a woman younger than 45 with Graves disease. The gene calls are TRBV20-1 and TRBJ2-7; 8 bases align to TRBD1. Sequencing was performed on peripheral blood mononuclear cells (PBMCs), taken with antithyroid drug treatment, in newly diagnosed or persistent Graves disease (not recorded which). CDR3 bases: TGCAGTGCTGGAAGGACAGGGTTCGAGCAGTACTTC. Translation: CSAGRTGFEQYF.